This T cell receptor beta chain is from a study of blood T cell repertoires in COVID-19. Study-wide background: COVID-19 samples from acute and convalescent phases originated in the United States, Italy and Spain.

The V end lost 1 base, the J end lost 4 bases, and 12 bases lay between the germline ends. Germline V gene sequence: CDR1 SEHNR, CDR2 FQNEAQ (reference sequence). This CDR3 is 15 amino acids long. Using immunoSEQ multiplex PCR, the repertoire was profiled, and TCRdb retains in-frame clones only, with some absent. The sample holds fewer than 200,000 clones, roughly 81% seen once. This sequence was found in a woman between 50 and 59 years old with COVID-19, enrolled during active disease. The sequenced material came from peripheral blood. V usage is TRBV7-9 and J usage is TRBJ2-3, with D maybe TRBD2 (5 bases). The CDR3 DNA sequence: TGTGCCAGCAGCTTAGACGGGGTAGGGTCAGATACGCAGTATTTT. Its protein is CASSLDGVGSDTQYF.